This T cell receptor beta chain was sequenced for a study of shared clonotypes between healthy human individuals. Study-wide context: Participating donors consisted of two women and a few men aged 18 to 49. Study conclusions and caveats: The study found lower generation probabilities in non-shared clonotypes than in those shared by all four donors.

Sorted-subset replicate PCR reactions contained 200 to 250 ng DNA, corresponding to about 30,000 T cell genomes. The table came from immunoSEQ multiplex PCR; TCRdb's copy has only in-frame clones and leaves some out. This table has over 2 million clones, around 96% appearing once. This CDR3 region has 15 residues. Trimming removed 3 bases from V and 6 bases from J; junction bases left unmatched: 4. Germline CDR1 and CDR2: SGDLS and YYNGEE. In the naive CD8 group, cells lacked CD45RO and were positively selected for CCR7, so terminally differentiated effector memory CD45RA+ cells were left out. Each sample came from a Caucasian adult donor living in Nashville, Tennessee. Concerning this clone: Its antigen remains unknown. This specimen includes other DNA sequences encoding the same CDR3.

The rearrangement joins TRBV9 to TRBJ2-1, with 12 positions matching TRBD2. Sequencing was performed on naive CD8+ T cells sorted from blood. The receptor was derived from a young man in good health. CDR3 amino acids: CASSAGLAGSNEQFF. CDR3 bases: TGTGCCAGCAGCGCTGGACTAGCGGGGTCCAATGAGCAGTTCTTC.